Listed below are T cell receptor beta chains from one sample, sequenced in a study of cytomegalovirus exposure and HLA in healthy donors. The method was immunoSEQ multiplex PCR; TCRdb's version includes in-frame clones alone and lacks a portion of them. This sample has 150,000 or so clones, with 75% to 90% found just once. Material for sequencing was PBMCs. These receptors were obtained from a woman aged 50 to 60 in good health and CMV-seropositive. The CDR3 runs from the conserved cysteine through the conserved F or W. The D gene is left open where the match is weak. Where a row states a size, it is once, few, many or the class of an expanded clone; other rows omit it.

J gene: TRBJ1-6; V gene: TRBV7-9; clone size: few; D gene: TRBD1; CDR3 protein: CASRSRQGGSPLHF; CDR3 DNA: TGTGCCAGCAGGAGTAGACAGGGTGGATCACCCCTCCACTTT
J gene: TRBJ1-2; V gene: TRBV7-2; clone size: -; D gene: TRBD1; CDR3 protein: CASSQGGYYGYTF; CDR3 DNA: TGTGCCAGCAGCCAGGGGGGATACTATGGCTACACCTTC
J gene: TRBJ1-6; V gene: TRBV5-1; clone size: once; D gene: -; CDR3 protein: CASSLGGRGESPLHF; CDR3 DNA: TGCGCCAGCAGCTTGGGGGGCCGGGGGGAATCACCCCTCCACTTT
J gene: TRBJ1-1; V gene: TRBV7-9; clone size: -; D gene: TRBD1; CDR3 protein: CASSPGTENTEAFF; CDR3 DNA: TGTGCCAGCAGCCCCGGGACAGAGAACACTGAAGCTTTCTTT
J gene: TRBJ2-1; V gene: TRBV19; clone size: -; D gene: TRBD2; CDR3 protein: CASSKRRESDEQFF; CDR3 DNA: TGTGCCAGTAGCAAGAGGCGGGAGTCGGATGAGCAGTTCTTC
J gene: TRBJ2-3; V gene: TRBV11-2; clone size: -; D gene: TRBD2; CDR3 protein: CASSLDWSGGRAQYF; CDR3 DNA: TGTGCCAGCAGCTTAGATTGGAGCGGGGGTCGGGCGCAGTATTTT
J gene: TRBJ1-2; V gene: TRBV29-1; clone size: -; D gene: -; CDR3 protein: CSAFRTDGYTF; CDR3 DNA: TGCAGCGCCTTCCGGACAGATGGCTACACCTTC
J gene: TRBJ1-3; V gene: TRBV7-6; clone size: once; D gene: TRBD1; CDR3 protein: CASSSTGALNTIYF; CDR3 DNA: TGTGCCAGCAGCTCGACAGGGGCTCTAAACACCATATATTTT
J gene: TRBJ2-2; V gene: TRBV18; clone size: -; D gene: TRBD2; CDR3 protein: CASSPLIAGADTGELFF; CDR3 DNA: TGTGCCAGCTCACCACTAATAGCGGGAGCGGACACCGGGGAGCTGTTTTTT
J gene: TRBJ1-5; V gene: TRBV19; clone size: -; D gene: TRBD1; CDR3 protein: CASRGQGPNQPQHF; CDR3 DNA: TGTGCCAGTCGCGGACAGGGACCCAATCAGCCCCAGCATTTT
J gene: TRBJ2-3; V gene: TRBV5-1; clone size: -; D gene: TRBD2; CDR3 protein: CASSPERGSDTQYF; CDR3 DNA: TGCGCCAGCAGCCCCGAGCGGGGATCAGATACGCAGTATTTT
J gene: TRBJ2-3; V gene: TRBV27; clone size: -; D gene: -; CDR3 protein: CASSFRSRASTDTQYF; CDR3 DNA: TGTGCCAGCAGTTTTCGGTCTCGAGCTAGCACAGATACGCAGTATTTT
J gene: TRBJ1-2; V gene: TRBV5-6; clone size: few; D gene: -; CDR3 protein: CASSLRGIGGYTF; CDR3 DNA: TGTGCCAGCAGCTTGAGGGGGATAGGAGGCTACACCTTC
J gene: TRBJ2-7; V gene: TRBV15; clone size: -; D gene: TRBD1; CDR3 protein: CATSRDEGATYEQYF; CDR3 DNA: TGTGCCACCAGCAGAGATGAGGGGGCAACCTACGAGCAGTACTTC
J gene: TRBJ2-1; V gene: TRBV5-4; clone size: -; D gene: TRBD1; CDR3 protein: CASSLASGGGSYNEQFF; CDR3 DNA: TGTGCCAGCAGCTTGGCTTCAGGGGGCGGCTCCTACAATGAGCAGTTCTTC
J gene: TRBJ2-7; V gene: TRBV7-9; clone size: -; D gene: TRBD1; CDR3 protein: CSSSLAGTGGGRSYEQYF; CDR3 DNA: TGTTCCAGCAGCTTAGCAGGGACAGGGGGCGGAAGGTCTTACGAGCAGTACTTC
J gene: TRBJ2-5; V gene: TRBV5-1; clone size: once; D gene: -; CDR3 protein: CASSLEVGEETQYF; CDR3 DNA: TGCGCCAGCAGCTTGGAAGTGGGAGAGGAGACCCAGTACTTC
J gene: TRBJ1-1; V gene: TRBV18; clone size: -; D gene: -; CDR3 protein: CASSPGRVNTEAFF; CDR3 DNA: TGTGCCAGCTCACCCGGTCGGGTGAACACTGAAGCTTTCTTT
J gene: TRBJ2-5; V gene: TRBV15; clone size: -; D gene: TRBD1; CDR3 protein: CATSRWGTGGQETQYF; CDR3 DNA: TGTGCCACCAGCAGGTGGGGGACAGGGGGCCAAGAGACCCAGTACTTC
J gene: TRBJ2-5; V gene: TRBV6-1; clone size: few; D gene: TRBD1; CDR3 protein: CASSEPRGRRETQYF; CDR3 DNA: TGTGCCAGCAGTGAACCCAGGGGGCGACGAGAGACCCAGTACTTC
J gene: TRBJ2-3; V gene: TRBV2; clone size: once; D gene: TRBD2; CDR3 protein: CASRTGTSGADTQYF; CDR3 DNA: TGTGCCAGCAGAACAGGGACTAGCGGGGCAGATACGCAGTATTTT
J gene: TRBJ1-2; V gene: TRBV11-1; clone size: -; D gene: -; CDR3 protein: CASSILSGPNYGYTF; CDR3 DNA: TGTGCCAGCAGCATACTTTCGGGTCCCAACTATGGCTACACCTTC
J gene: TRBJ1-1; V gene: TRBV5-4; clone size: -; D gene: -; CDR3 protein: CASSSLEAQNTEAFF; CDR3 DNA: TGTGCCAGCAGCTCCTTGGAGGCCCAGAACACTGAAGCTTTCTTT
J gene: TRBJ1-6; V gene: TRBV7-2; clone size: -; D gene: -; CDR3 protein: CASSLERENSPLHF; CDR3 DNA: TGTGCCAGCAGTCTGGAGAGGGAGAATTCACCCCTCCACTTT
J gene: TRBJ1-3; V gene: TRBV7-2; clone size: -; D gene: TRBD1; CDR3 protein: CASSLDRGSGNTIYF; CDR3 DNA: TGTGCCAGCAGCCTGGACAGGGGCTCTGGAAACACCATATATTTT
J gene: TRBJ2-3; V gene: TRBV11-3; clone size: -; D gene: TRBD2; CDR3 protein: CASSPTLAGGPGDTQYF; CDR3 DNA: TGTGCCAGCAGCCCCACACTAGCGGGAGGCCCCGGAGATACGCAGTATTTT
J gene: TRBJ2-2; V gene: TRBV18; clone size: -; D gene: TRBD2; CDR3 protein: CASSPNPAGDTGELFF; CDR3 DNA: TGTGCCAGCTCACCGAATCCAGCGGGGGATACCGGGGAGCTGTTTTTT
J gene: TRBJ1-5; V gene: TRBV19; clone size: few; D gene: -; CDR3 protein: CASTRGEGRQPQHF; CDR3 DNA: TGTGCCAGTACCCGGGGAGAAGGGAGACAGCCCCAGCATTTT
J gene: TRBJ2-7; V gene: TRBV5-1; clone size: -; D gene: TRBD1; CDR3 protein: CASSISGQYEQYF; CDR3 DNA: TGCGCCAGCAGCATTTCGGGACAGTACGAGCAGTACTTC
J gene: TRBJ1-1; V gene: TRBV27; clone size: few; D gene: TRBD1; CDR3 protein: CASSARQGLGTEAFF; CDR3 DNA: TGTGCCAGCAGTGCCAGACAGGGCCTAGGGACTGAAGCTTTCTTT
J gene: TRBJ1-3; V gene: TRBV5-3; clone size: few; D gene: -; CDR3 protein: CARSLTGKKNTIYF; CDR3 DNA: TGTGCCAGAAGCCTTACAGGGAAGAAAAACACCATATATTTT
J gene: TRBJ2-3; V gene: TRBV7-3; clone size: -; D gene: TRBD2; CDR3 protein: CASSLLAGGPSTDTQYF; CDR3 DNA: TGTGCCAGCAGCTTACTAGCGGGGGGACCTAGCACAGATACGCAGTATTTT
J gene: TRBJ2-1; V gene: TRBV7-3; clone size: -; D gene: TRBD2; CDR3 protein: CASSLGTSGYNEQFF; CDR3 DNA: TGTGCCAGCAGCTTAGGTACTAGCGGTTACAATGAGCAGTTCTTC
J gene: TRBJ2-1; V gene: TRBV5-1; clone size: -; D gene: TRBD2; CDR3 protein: CASSSVAGGDNEQFF; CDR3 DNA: TGCGCCAGCAGCTCCGTAGCGGGAGGGGACAATGAGCAGTTCTTC
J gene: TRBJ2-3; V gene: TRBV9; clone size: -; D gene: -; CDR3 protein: CASSVGGEFTDTQYF; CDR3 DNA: TGTGCCAGCAGCGTAGGGGGGGAATTCACAGATACGCAGTATTTT
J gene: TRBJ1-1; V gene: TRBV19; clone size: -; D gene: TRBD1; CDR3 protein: CASSPSGQGRILNTEAFF; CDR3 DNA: TGTGCCAGTAGTCCCTCCGGACAGGGGCGTATTTTGAACACTGAAGCTTTCTTT
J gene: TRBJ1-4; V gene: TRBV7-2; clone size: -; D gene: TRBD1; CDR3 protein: CASSFGQGGEKLFF; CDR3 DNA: TGTGCCAGCAGCTTCGGACAGGGAGGAGAAAAACTGTTTTTT
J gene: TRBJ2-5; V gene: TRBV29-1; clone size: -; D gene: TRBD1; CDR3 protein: CSVVWTGRETQYF; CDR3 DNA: TGCAGCGTTGTCTGGACAGGGCGGGAGACCCAGTACTTC